This passage covers 4 T cell receptor beta chains from one sample sequenced in a study of CD8 T cells in Susac syndrome. With random hexamers, 0.5 to 1 ug RNA was reverse transcribed. TCRdb re-called the immunoSEQ multiplex PCR reads through MiXCR, storing one row per CDR3 protein. The profile shows about 200,000 distinct CDR3 sequences, around 93% of them singletons. Sample: CD4+ T cells from PBMCs. The receptor source for this set is a human donor with multiple sclerosis.

This rearrangement joins TRBV30 to TRBJ2-1, with TRBD1 matching over 8 bases. This CDR3 has 15 amino acids. Trimming removed 0 bases from V and 2 bases from J; junction bases left unmatched: 3. Germline V gene data show CDR1 as GTSNPN and CDR2 as SVGIG (reference sequence). The DNA for the CDR3 is TGTGCCTGGAGTGTTGGACAGGGACCCTACAATGAGCAGTTCTTC. Its protein product is CAWSVGQGPYNEQFF.

The J gene is TRBJ2-1, the V gene TRBV20-1, with D perhaps matching TRBD1 (6 bases). The CDR3 contains 15 residues. V dropped 3 bases and J dropped 3 bases, with 15 bases sitting between them. In germline, CDR1 is DFQATT, CDR2 SNEGSKA (reference sequence). The CDR3 bases are TGCAGTGCTAGCGTACCGGGACATTACTACAATGAGCAGTTCTTC. As protein: CSASVPGHYYNEQFF.

The rearrangement links TRBV11-2 to TRBJ2-1, with TRBD1 as a possible D gene (6 bases). CDR1 and CDR2 from the germline V gene are SGHAT and FQNNGV. Trimming left V 2 bases short and J 4 bases short, with 12 bases between. The CDR3 runs 15 residues. For the CDR3, the DNA is TGTGCCAGCAGCTTACGGGCAGGGGCATACAATGAGCAGTTCTTC. It yields the protein CASSLRAGAYNEQFF.

The chain joins TRBV3-1 to TRBJ2-3, with D possibly TRBD2 on 5 matching bases. Trimming cost V 4 bases and J 1 base, with 15 bases left between them. Germline V lookup: CDR1 LGHDT, CDR2 YNNKEL (reference sequence). This CDR3 has 16 residues. DNA of the CDR3: TGTGCCAGCAGCCCACCCACTAGGAAAGGCACAGATACGCAGTATTTT. It translates to CASSPPTRKGTDTQYF.